This TCR beta chain was recorded in a study of blood T cell repertoires in COVID-19. About the study: The United States, Italy and Spain provided the acute and convalescent COVID-19 samples. Sample material is recorded as cDNA or gDNA derived from T cells, B-cell-depleted T cells, or PBMCs.

Germline assignment: CDR1 SSHAT and CDR2 FNYEAQ (reference sequence). This CDR3 is 14 amino acids long. Original analysis: Counts of nucleated cells, estimated from reference gene primer amplification, were obtained. Clones were read by immunoSEQ multiplex PCR, and TCRdb kept only the in-frame ones, dropping some. V and J calls and clone size are those listed in that table; D and trimming were worked out from the DNA. This repertoire shows roughly 150,000 clones, around 89% found once; its top ten account for roughly 30%. This clone was seen a single time. The sample consisted of peripheral blood. The receptor comes from a human donor in a cohort sampled during active COVID-19. The chain uses TRBV7-7 and TRBJ2-2, with 9 bases fitting TRBD1. The CDR3 bases are TGTGCTAGCGTCCGGGACAGGGTTACCGGGGAGCTGTTTTTT. Amino acid sequence: CASVRDRVTGELFF.